The 5 T cell receptor beta chains below come from one sample, sequenced in a study of early T cells in non-severe SARS-CoV-2 infection (dated by TCRdb to 2020 to 2023). The protocol used for the library was 5' RACE. Sequenced using a NextSeq 500. TCRdb itself trimmed the public reads at Q25 with fastp, ran MiXCR and retained productive beta chains. Each CDR3 protein gets just one entry, which takes the most common genes and DNA from the rows behind it. Recorded for this sample are about 80,000 distinct CDR3 sequences; over 5% of them occurred a single time. The top ten clonotypes cover 7.8% of the sample. The sample consisted of whole blood. These receptors were collected from an adult who was a healthcare worker with PCR-confirmed SARS-CoV-2 infection or an uninfected control (not recorded which).

This clonotype has more than one count but fewer than ten. The rearrangement joins TRBV15 to TRBJ2-5; the D gene is possibly TRBD1 (6 bases). The germline gives CDR1 LNHNV, CDR2 YYDKDF (reference sequence). V shed 4 bases and J shed 12 bases, with 15 bases lying between them. The CDR3 consists of 12 residues. For the CDR3, the DNA is TGTGCCACCAGCATAGGCCAGGGGCACGAGTACTTC. Translation: CATSIGQGHEYF.

This clonotype came up many times. The chain recombines TRBV12-3 or TRBV12-4 with TRBJ1-6; D unresolved. V lost 2 bases and J 0 bases, leaving 14 bases between the germline ends. This CDR3 is built from 18 residues. The CDR3 bases are TGTGCCAGCAGTTTAAAAGACCCCTGGAGCTCCTATAATTCACCCCTCCACTTT. It codes for CASSLKDPWSSYNSPLHF.

This chain uses TRBV18 with TRBJ2-2; D gene uncertain. This CDR3 has 16 residues. V lost 3 bases and J lost 3, with 14 bases in between. CDR1 is KGHSH, CDR2 LQKENI, per germline. CDR3 DNA sequence: TGTGCCAGCTCACCCCGTCCCCCTCAGGACACCGGGGAGCTGTTTTTT. Its protein product is CASSPRPPQDTGELFF.

The table lists this clonotype with many counts. V usage is TRBV20-1 and J usage is TRBJ2-7; 7 bases agree with TRBD1. Unmatched junction bases numbered 16, after V lost 4 bases and J lost 7 bases. The CDR3 is 15 amino acids. Germline loops: CDR1 DFQATT, CDR2 SNEGSKA (reference sequence). The CDR3 sequence is CSAKKGAASTGEQYF. The CDR3 bases are TGCAGTGCTAAAAAGGGGGCGGCTAGTACAGGGGAGCAGTACTTC.

The chain is built from TRBV20-1 and TRBJ2-3, with D possibly TRBD2 on 6 matching bases. CDR1 is DFQATT, CDR2 SNEGSKA, per germline (reference sequence). This CDR3 contains 12 residues. V dropped 7 bases and J dropped 2 bases, with 10 bases sitting between them. The CDR3 loop is CSEAGLTDTQYF. CDR3 coding DNA: TGCAGTGAGGCGGGGCTCACAGATACGCAGTATTTT.